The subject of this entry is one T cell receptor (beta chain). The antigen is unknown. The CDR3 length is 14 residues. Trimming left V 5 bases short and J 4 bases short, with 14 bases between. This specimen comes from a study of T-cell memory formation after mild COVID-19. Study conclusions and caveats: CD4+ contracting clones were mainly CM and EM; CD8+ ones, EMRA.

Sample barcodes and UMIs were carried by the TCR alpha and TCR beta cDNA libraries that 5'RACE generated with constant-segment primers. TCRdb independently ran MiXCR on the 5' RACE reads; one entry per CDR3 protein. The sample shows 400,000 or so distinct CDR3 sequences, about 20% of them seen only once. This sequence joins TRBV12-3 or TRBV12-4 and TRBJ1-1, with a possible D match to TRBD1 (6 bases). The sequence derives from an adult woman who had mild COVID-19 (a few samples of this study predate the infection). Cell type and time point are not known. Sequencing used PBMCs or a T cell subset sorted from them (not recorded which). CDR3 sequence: CASSLGTFPTEAFF. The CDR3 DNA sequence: TGTGCCAGCAGTCTAGGGACATTTCCCACTGAAGCTTTCTTT.